Here is one T cell receptor beta chain with its context. Deletions cut 12 bases from V and 3 bases from J, with 16 bases between. Germline-derived CDR1 and CDR2 are KGHDR and SFDVKD. The CDR3 runs 14 residues. This entry belongs to a study of identical twins. TCRdb processed the 5' RACE reads anew with MiXCR; each CDR3 protein has one entry. Of under 300,000 distinct CDR3 sequences in the sample, 9.5% to 15% were seen once. These records were also assigned to another study, of yellow fever vaccine responses in identical twins.

The chain is built from TRBV24-1 and TRBJ2-2, with D possibly matching TRBD1 (7 bases). Sequences were obtained from memory (CD45RO+) T cells sorted from blood. This receptor was taken from a woman aged 18-35 years in good health. In DNA form, the CDR3 reads TGTGCCCCCGCGGGACAGTCAGACACCGGGGAGCTGTTTTTT. As protein: CAPAGQSDTGELFF.